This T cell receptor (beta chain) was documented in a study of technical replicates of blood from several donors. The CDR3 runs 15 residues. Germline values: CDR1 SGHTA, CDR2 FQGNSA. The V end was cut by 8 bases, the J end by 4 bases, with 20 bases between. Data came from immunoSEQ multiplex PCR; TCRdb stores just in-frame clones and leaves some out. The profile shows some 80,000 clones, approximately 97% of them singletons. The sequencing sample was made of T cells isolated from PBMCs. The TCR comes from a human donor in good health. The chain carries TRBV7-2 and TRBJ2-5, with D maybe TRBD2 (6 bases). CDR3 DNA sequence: TGTGCCAGCGGGACTGGAGGGCGCATAGGAGAGACCCAGTACTTC. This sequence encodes CASGTGGRIGETQYF.